This is a list of T cell receptor beta chains from one sample in a study of early T cells in non-severe SARS-CoV-2 infection. TCRdb analysed the 5' RACE reads with MiXCR anew, one entry per CDR3 protein. The data show some 57,000 distinct CDR3 sequences, about 12% seen once. The source material was whole blood. The receptor source for this set is an adult who was a healthcare worker with PCR-confirmed SARS-CoV-2 infection or an uninfected control (not recorded which). Both conserved end residues are part of each CDR3. The D gene is left open where the match is weak. Size values are once, few and many counts, or a class for expanded clones, and some rows have none.

>TRBJ1-2|TRBD1|many|TRBV6-1
TGTGCCAGCAGTGAAGCGGCGACAGGGACAGTCTATGGCTACACCTTC
CASSEAATGTVYGYTF
>TRBJ2-5|NA|NA|TRBV24-1
TGTGCCACCAGTGATTCTTTCCGGACATACCAAGAGACCCAGTACTTC
CATSDSFRTYQETQYF
>TRBJ1-5|NA|few|TRBV4-3
TGCGCCAGCAGCCAAGATTGGCCCCCCGGATGGGACGCTCAGCCCCAGCATTTT
CASSQDWPPGWDAQPQHF
>TRBJ2-7|NA|few|TRBV3-1
TGTGCCAGCAGCCCGGACATAACCTACGAGCAGTACTTC
CASSPDITYEQYF
>TRBJ1-6|NA|NA|TRBV7-9
TGTGCCAGCAGCGTGAATACCGATTCACCCCTCCACTTT
CASSVNTDSPLHF
>TRBJ2-1|TRBD2|many|TRBV6-4
TGTGCCAGCAGTGACGGGCTAGCGGGAGACTACAATGAGCAGTTCTTC
CASSDGLAGDYNEQFF
>TRBJ2-1|NA|NA|TRBV7-9
TGTGCCAGCAGCTTTATCCCTCGTTTGGACAATGAGCAGTTCTTC
CASSFIPRLDNEQFF
>TRBJ2-5|NA|many|TRBV5-5
TGTGCCAGCAGACCCTGGACAGCTGAAGAGACCCAGTACTTC
CASRPWTAEETQYF
>TRBJ1-4|NA|few|TRBV15
TGTGCCACCAGCCCAGGGAATGAAAAACTGTTTTTT
CATSPGNEKLFF
>TRBJ2-2|TRBD1|few|TRBV29-1
TGCAGCGTGGGACAGCCGAACACCGGGGAGCTGTTTTTT
CSVGQPNTGELFF
>TRBJ1-2|NA|NA|TRBV7-2
TGTGCCAGCAGCCCTCCCAACCCTAACTATGGCTACACCTTC
CASSPPNPNYGYTF
>TRBJ2-3|TRBD1|few|TRBV7-9
TGTGCCAGCAGCCCCAGCCGGACAGGGATAAGCACAGATACGCAGTATTTT
CASSPSRTGISTDTQYF
>TRBJ2-6|NA|NA|TRBV12-3/TRBV12-4
TGTGCCAGCAGCCCACCCCGCTCTGGGGCCAACGTCCTGACTTTC
CASSPPRSGANVLTF
>TRBJ1-5|NA|NA|TRBV12-3/TRBV12-4
TGTGCCAGCAGTTTGTGGGACAACGATCAGCCCCAGCATTTT
CASSLWDNDQPQHF
>TRBJ2-4|NA|few|TRBV5-1
TGCGCCAGCAGCTTGGAAACAGGGCGGGCCAAAAACATTCAGTACTTC
CASSLETGRAKNIQYF
>TRBJ2-2|NA|many|TRBV11-2
TGTGCCAGCAGCTTATTGGGCCTCACCGGGGAGCTGTTTTTT
CASSLLGLTGELFF
>TRBJ2-7|TRBD1|many|TRBV11-3
TGTGCCAGCAGCCGGGACAGCTACGAGCAGTACTTC
CASSRDSYEQYF
>TRBJ2-1|NA|NA|TRBV5-1
TGCGCCAGCAGCTTGGATGTAGGTACCCCCGGTGAGCAGTTCTTC
CASSLDVGTPGEQFF
>TRBJ2-5|NA|many|TRBV5-1
TGCGCCAGCAGCAGTGGGCAAGAGACCCAGTACTTC
CASSSGQETQYF
>TRBJ2-1|NA|NA|TRBV7-9
TGTGCCAGCAGCCCCGGGATTGAGCAGTTCTTC
CASSPGIEQFF
>TRBJ2-7|NA|NA|TRBV7-9
TGTGCCAGCAGCTTAGGGGGGTCAAGGGCCCTCTCCTACGAGCAGTACTTC
CASSLGGSRALSYEQYF
>TRBJ2-2|NA|few|TRBV7-3
TGTGCCAGCAGCTTAACGGCGACAGGGAGGTACACCGGGGAGCTGTTTTTT
CASSLTATGRYTGELFF
>TRBJ1-2|TRBD1|NA|TRBV2
TGTGCCAGCGCCGGGACAGCCTATGGCTACACCTTC
CASAGTAYGYTF
>TRBJ2-7|NA|few|TRBV5-6
TGTGCCAGCAGCTTGGCCGGCGGATTTGTAGGCGAGCAGTACTTC
CASSLAGGFVGEQYF
>TRBJ2-3|NA|few|TRBV25-1
TGTGCCAGCAGTAAAGAGACGGATAGCACAGATACGCAGTATTTT
CASSKETDSTDTQYF
>TRBJ2-2|NA|NA|TRBV29-1
TGCAGCGTTGAAGCTTACAGGGAGACCGGGGAGCTGTTTTTT
CSVEAYRETGELFF
>TRBJ2-1|NA|few|TRBV29-1
TGCAGCGTGGGACCGGGACTCTCGACCTACAATGAGCAGTTCTTC
CSVGPGLSTYNEQFF
>TRBJ2-5|TRBD1|NA|TRBV18
TGTGCCAGCTCAACGGGACAGGGGCTTACAGAGACCCAGTACTTC
CASSTGQGLTETQYF
>TRBJ1-5|NA|NA|TRBV7-2
TGTGCCAGCAGTCTTACTTCGGGTCCCTATCAGCCCCAGCATTTT
CASSLTSGPYQPQHF
>TRBJ1-1|NA|NA|TRBV20-1
TGCAGTGCTAGAGATCCCTTCAACACTGAAGCTTTCTTT
CSARDPFNTEAFF
>TRBJ1-1|TRBD1|NA|TRBV7-8
TGTGCCAGCAGCCCCCGGGACAGTAACACTGAAGCTTTCTTT
CASSPRDSNTEAFF
>TRBJ1-1|TRBD1|few|TRBV29-1
TGCAGCGGTCGACAGGGGATGAACACTGAAGCTTTCTTT
CSGRQGMNTEAFF
>TRBJ2-7|NA|NA|TRBV7-9
TGTGCCAGCAGCACTGTAGGGGTCTACGAGCAGTACTTC
CASSTVGVYEQYF
>TRBJ2-7|NA|few|TRBV29-1
TGCAGCGTCTCCTGGGGGATATACGAGCAGTACTTC
CSVSWGIYEQYF
>TRBJ2-2|NA|few|TRBV27
TGTGCCAGCAGTCCACCCCTGGGACTCCCGGGTACCGGGGAGCTGTTTTTT
CASSPPLGLPGTGELFF
>TRBJ2-3|TRBD2|few|TRBV6-2/TRBV6-3
TGTGCCAGCAGTCGAACTAGCGTATCCACAGATACGCAGTATTTT
CASSRTSVSTDTQYF
>TRBJ2-1|NA|few|TRBV7-6
TGTGCCAGCAGCTTAGTAGGCACGAGCTCCTACAATGAGCAGTTCTTC
CASSLVGTSSYNEQFF
>TRBJ1-5|TRBD1|NA|TRBV19
TGTGCCAGTAGTGCCCCACACAGGGGTAGCAATCAGCCCCAGCATTTT
CASSAPHRGSNQPQHF
>TRBJ1-1|NA|NA|TRBV28
TGTGCAGCTAGACAGAACACTGAAGCTTTCTTT
CAARQNTEAFF
>TRBJ1-4|NA|few|TRBV4-1
TGCGCCAGCAGCTCGTCCCGGCACGGAACTAATGAAAAACTGTTTTTT
CASSSSRHGTNEKLFF
>TRBJ2-1|NA|NA|TRBV7-9
TGTGCCAGCAGCTTAATGGTAGGGGACAATGAGCAGTTCTTC
CASSLMVGDNEQFF
>TRBJ1-1|TRBD1|medium-sized|TRBV11-2
TGTGCCAGCAGGGACATGACAGGGGAAGAGACTGAAGCTTTCTTT
CASRDMTGEETEAFF
>TRBJ2-3|NA|few|TRBV28
TGTGCCAGCAGTTTATTTGGGCGGGGCTTAGATACGCAGTATTTT
CASSLFGRGLDTQYF
>TRBJ2-3|TRBD2|few|TRBV30
TGTGCCTGGAGCCGAGCGGGGGCCACAGATACGCAGTATTTT
CAWSRAGATDTQYF
>TRBJ2-2|NA|many|TRBV10-3
TGTGCCATCAGACAGGGTTTTTTGGCCGACACCGGGGAGCTGTTTTTT
CAIRQGFLADTGELFF
>TRBJ1-2|TRBD1|many|TRBV9
TGTGCCAGCAGCCCGAGGACAGGTGAAGACTATGGCTACACCTTC
CASSPRTGEDYGYTF
>TRBJ1-5|NA|NA|TRBV20-1
TGCAGTGCTTCTGAAGGTGGAGGCAATCAGCCCCAGCATTTT
CSASEGGGNQPQHF
>TRBJ2-3|NA|NA|TRBV5-1
TGCGCCAGCAGCCCGTTGCGGAGTAGCACAGATACGCAGTATTTT
CASSPLRSSTDTQYF
>TRBJ2-1|NA|many|TRBV7-2
TGTGCCAGCAGCTTGAGGATTTCGGGGGAGGCTGAGCAGTTCTTC
CASSLRISGEAEQFF
>TRBJ1-5|NA|NA|TRBV7-9
TGTGCCAGCAGCTTAGTAGGTAGCAATCAGCCCCAGCATTTT
CASSLVGSNQPQHF
>TRBJ2-7|NA|many|TRBV28
TGTGCCAGCAGTTACCCGGGCGAGCAGTACTTC
CASSYPGEQYF
>TRBJ2-7|TRBD1|NA|TRBV6-5
TGTGCCAGCAGTTACTCAACAGGGGGCGGGTACGAGCAGTACTTC
CASSYSTGGGYEQYF
>TRBJ1-1|NA|NA|TRBV29-1
TGCAGCGTCCACAGGAAGCCCACTGAAGCTTTCTTT
CSVHRKPTEAFF
>TRBJ2-1|NA|many|TRBV30
TGTGCCTGGAAGGGAACTAATTACCCGAGCTCCTACAATGAGCAGTTCTTC
CAWKGTNYPSSYNEQFF